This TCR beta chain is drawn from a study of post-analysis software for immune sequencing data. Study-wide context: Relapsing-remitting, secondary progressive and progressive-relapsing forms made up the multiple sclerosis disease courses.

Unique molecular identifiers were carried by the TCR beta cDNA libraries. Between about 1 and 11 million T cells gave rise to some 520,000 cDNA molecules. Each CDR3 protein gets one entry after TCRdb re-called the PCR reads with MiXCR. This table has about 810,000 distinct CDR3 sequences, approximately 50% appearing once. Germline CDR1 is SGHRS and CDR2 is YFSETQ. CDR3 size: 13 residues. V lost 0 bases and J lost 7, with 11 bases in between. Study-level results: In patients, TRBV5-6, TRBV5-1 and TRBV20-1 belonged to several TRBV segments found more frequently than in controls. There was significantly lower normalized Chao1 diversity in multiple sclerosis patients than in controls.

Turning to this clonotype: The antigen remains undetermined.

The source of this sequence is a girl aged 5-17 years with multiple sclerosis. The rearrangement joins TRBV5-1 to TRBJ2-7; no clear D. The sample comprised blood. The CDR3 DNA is TGCGCCAGCAGCTTGGCCCGTGAAGGTGAGCAGTACTTC. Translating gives CASSLAREGEQYF.